These 25 T cell receptor beta chains were sequenced from one sample in a study of OX40 agonist ivuxolimab in advanced cancers. Clones were sequenced by immunoSEQ multiplex PCR, and TCRdb holds only the in-frame ones, with some missing. The table lists around 72,000 clones, about 88% of them singletons, with about 10% in the top ten. The sample here was CD4+ or CD8+ T cells sorted from blood, taken in a trial of the OX40 agonist ivuxolimab. These TCRs come from an adult with an advanced solid tumor such as melanoma, head and neck, liver or kidney cancer.

The CDR3 DNA sequence: TGTGCCAGCAGCGGTCGACTAGCGGGGTACTCTGGGGCCAACGTCCTGACTTTC. It translates to CASSGRLAGYSGANVLTF. This sequence joins TRBV11-2 and TRBJ2-6, with 11 bases that match TRBD2. Unmatched junction bases numbered 6, after V lost 5 bases and J lost 0 bases. This CDR3 contains 18 residues. The germline V gene encodes CDR1 SGHAT and CDR2 FQNNGV.

The gene calls are TRBV7-6 and TRBJ1-3, with D unclear. V dropped 4 bases and J dropped 2 bases, with 9 bases sitting between them. Germline V CDR1 and CDR2: SGHVS, FNYEAQ. The CDR3 extends over 14 amino acids. The CDR3 bases are TGTGCCAGCAGCTCTTTTAGAACTGGAAACACCATATATTTT. Amino acids: CASSSFRTGNTIYF.

The V call is TRBV10-3, the J call TRBJ2-1, with 8 bases that match TRBD1. CDR3 length: 12 amino acids. After removal of 10 bases from V and 4 bases from J, the junction contained 3 bases not matched to a gene. Germline assignment: CDR1 ENHRY and CDR2 SYGVKD. The CDR3 is CATRTGYNEQFF. The CDR3 DNA reads as TGTGCCACCCGGACAGGGTACAATGAGCAGTTCTTC.

The rearrangement uses TRBV10-1 and TRBJ2-5, with 7 bases lining up with TRBD1. In germline, CDR1 is WNHNN, CDR2 SYGVQD (reference sequence). V was pared by 3 bases and J by 2 bases, with 3 bases of the junction left unmatched. The CDR3 has 14 amino acids. CDR3 in amino acids: CASSDGTVQETQYF. CDR3 coding DNA: TGCGCCAGCAGTGACGGGACAGTTCAAGAGACCCAGTACTTC.

The rearrangement links TRBV6-5 to TRBJ1-6, with a tentative D call TRBD1 (6 bases). With 0 bases removed from V and 11 bases from J, the gap between germline ends came to 14 bases. Germline assignment: CDR1 MNHEY and CDR2 SVGAGI. This CDR3 is built from 15 residues. The CDR3 coding sequence is TGTGCCAGCAGTTACTCCGTGACAGGTGGAACACCCCTCCACTTT. Residues: CASSYSVTGGTPLHF.

The chain has TRBV5-1 and TRBJ1-2, with D perhaps matching TRBD1 (5 bases). Trimming left V 0 bases short and J 4 bases short, with 13 bases between. Germline CDR1 and CDR2: SGHRS and YFSETQ. The CDR3 loop spans 15 amino acids. The CDR3: CASSLESGRSYGYTF. DNA of the CDR3: TGCGCCAGCAGCTTGGAGTCAGGGCGTAGCTATGGCTACACCTTC.

The chain employs TRBV6-4 and TRBJ1-5, with a weak D call TRBD1 (6 bases). With 4 bases removed from V and 0 bases from J, the gap between germline ends came to 22 bases. Germline CDR1 and CDR2: MRHNA and SNTAGT. There are 19 residues in the CDR3. The CDR3 DNA is TGTGCCAGCAGTGCTCCCGGGGGAGGGGGATGGTATAGCAATCAGCCCCAGCATTTT. Translated, it gives CASSAPGGGGWYSNQPQHF.

The gene calls are TRBV5-1 and TRBJ2-1, with D possibly matching TRBD1 (6 bases). CDR3 length equals 15 residues. Germline loops: CDR1 SGHRS, CDR2 YFSETQ. V was shortened by 4 bases and J by 0 bases, with 11 bases between the two germline ends. CDR3 DNA sequence: TGCGCCAGCAGCGTGGACAGCAGCTCCTACAATGAGCAGTTCTTC. Protein: CASSVDSSSYNEQFF.

The chain uses TRBV11-2 and TRBJ2-7; maybe TRBD2 (7 bases). V dropped 1 base and J dropped 2 bases, with 21 bases sitting between them. The CDR3 extends over 18 amino acids. CDR1 is SGHAT, CDR2 FQNNGV, per germline. The CDR3 bases are TGTGCCAGCAGCTTAGGTCCCTTAGGAAGGGGGAGGGCCTACGAGCAGTACTTC. This encodes CASSLGPLGRGRAYEQYF.

The chain employs TRBV5-1 and TRBJ1-2; possible D gene TRBD1, 5 bases. V lost 4 bases, J lost 8 bases, and 15 bases lay in between. From germline, CDR1 is SGHRS and CDR2 YFSETQ. The CDR3 totals 13 residues. The CDR3 is CASSLGTEAGYTF. CDR3 in DNA: TGCGCCAGCAGCCTGGGGACTGAAGCGGGCTACACCTTC.

This chain connects TRBV5-8 to TRBJ1-2, with 10 bases that match TRBD1. Germline loops: CDR1 SGHTS, CDR2 YDEGEE. With V trimmed by 3 bases and J by 4 bases, 6 bases remained unmatched. This CDR3 is built from 15 residues. Written as DNA, the CDR3 is TGTGCCAGCAGCTGGGGACAGGGGAGGCTCTATGGCTACACCTTC. Amino acid sequence: CASSWGQGRLYGYTF.

The chain uses TRBV5-4 and TRBJ2-4; tentative D call: TRBD2 (6 bases). Germline V lookup: CDR1 SGHNT, CDR2 YYREEE (reference sequence). Trimming shortened V by 4 bases and J by 0 bases, and 14 bases separated the two germline ends. The length of the CDR3 is 16 residues. The chain's CDR3 is CASSRGDLLAKNIQYF. The CDR3 region has the DNA TGTGCCAGCAGCCGCGGGGATTTACTAGCCAAAAACATTCAGTACTTC.

This clone was seen a handful of times. This sequence joins TRBV29-1 and TRBJ1-5; D is perhaps TRBD1 (6 bases). The CDR3 covers 15 residues. Deletions cut 4 bases from V and 2 bases from J, with 15 bases between. CDR1 and CDR2 (germline): SQVTM, ANQGSEA. The CDR3 DNA is TGCAGCGTTGTAGCTGGGGCAGGGGGCAATCAGCCCCAGCATTTT. This gives the protein CSVVAGAGGNQPQHF.

The rearrangement uses TRBV19 and TRBJ2-5; D not resolved. V was trimmed by 5 bases and J by 4 bases, leaving 14 bases between them. CDR1 is LNHDA, CDR2 SQIVND, per germline (reference sequence). This CDR3 contains 14 residues. CDR3 nucleotides: TGTGCCAGTAGTTGGTCGGCAACGGCAGAGACCCAGTACTTC. As protein: CASSWSATAETQYF.

V is TRBV6-9 and J is TRBJ2-7, with no clear D. Trimming pared 4 bases from V and 4 bases from J, leaving 14 bases between. Looked up from germline, CDR1 is MNHGY and CDR2 is SVAAGI. The CDR3 extends over 14 amino acids. In DNA, the CDR3 is TGTGCCAGCAGTTCAAACAGACATATTTACGAGCAGTACTTC. The encoded protein is CASSSNRHIYEQYF.

CDR3 DNA: TGCAGCGTCGGCCCGGTAGCCGAGACCCAGTACTTC. This encodes CSVGPVAETQYF. This sequence joins TRBV29-1 and TRBJ2-5; no definite D call. In germline, CDR1 is SQVTM, CDR2 ANQGSEA. Trimming removed 6 bases at V and 5 bases at J, with 13 bases between. The CDR3 is 12 residues long.

J is TRBJ1-6 and V is TRBV5-1; 8 positions match TRBD1. There are 15 residues in the CDR3. The germline CDR1 and CDR2 sequences are SGHRS and YFSETQ. The V and J ends lost 0 bases and 9 bases, in that order; junction bases with no gene match: 5. CDR3 DNA: TGCGCCAGCAGCTTGGACCACGACAGGGGTTCACCCCTCCACTTT. Its translation: CASSLDHDRGSPLHF.

The chain carries TRBV6-5 and TRBJ2-7, with D possibly TRBD1 on 6 matching bases. This CDR3 region has 14 residues. Between the trimmed V and J ends, which lost 2 bases and 2 bases, there was a span of 10 bases. Germline-derived CDR1 and CDR2 are MNHEY and SVGAGI. The DNA of the CDR3 is TGTGCCAGCAGTTACGGCGACAGGCCCTACGAGCAGTACTTC. It yields the protein CASSYGDRPYEQYF.

In nucleotides, the CDR3 is TGTGCCATCAGTGAGTCAACTAGCGGGGGGCGGAATGAGCAGTTCTTC. It codes for CAISESTSGGRNEQFF. The chain is built from TRBV10-3 and TRBJ2-1; TRBD2 matches at 12 bases. The CDR3 has 16 residues. The J segment lost 7 bases and the V segment lost 0 bases, leaving 4 bases of the junction unmatched. CDR1 and CDR2 from the germline V gene are ENHRY and SYGVKD.

This sequence joins TRBV5-1 and TRBJ1-3; 7 bases match TRBD1. This CDR3 has 16 amino acids. Germline V CDR1 and CDR2: SGHRS, YFSETQ. V dropped 4 bases and J dropped 0; count of bases not matched to a gene: 7. The CDR3 DNA is TGCGCCAGCAGCCAGTCCAGGGGGGACTCTGGAAACACCATATATTTT. This gives the protein CASSQSRGDSGNTIYF. The full variable domain, completed using reference TRBV5-1 and TRBJ1-3, is KAGVTQTPRYLIKTRGQQVTLSCSPISGHRSVSWYQQTPGQGLQFLFEYFSETQRNKGNFPGRFSGRQFSNSRSEMNVSTLELGDSALYLCASSQSRGDSGNTIYFGEGSWLTVV.

This chain links TRBV2 with TRBJ2-7, with D hard to call. Trimming removed 9 bases from V and 0 bases from J, with 9 bases in between. CDR3 length: 12 amino acids. Germline CDR1 is SNHLY and CDR2 is FYNNEI. The CDR3 coding sequence is TGTGCCAGTCGGTCCGACTCCTACGAGCAGTACTTC. Encoded protein: CASRSDSYEQYF.

This clone has only one observation. V gene TRBV18 combines with J gene TRBJ1-1; D gene uncertain. With 5 bases removed from V and 3 bases from J, the gap between germline ends came to 13 bases. CDR1 KGHSH and CDR2 LQKENI come from the germline V gene. The CDR3 consists of 14 residues. The CDR3 is CASSTSSRDTEAFF. DNA for the CDR3: TGTGCCAGCTCAACCAGTAGTCGGGACACTGAAGCTTTCTTT.

The gene calls are TRBV5-1 and TRBJ2-3; 10 nucleotides line up with TRBD2. The J segment lost 0 bases and the V segment lost 3 bases, leaving 7 bases of the junction unmatched. This CDR3 comprises 17 residues. Germline V lookup: CDR1 SGHRS, CDR2 YFSETQ. The CDR3 is CASSSSMTSGSTDTQYF. Here the CDR3 DNA reads TGCGCCAGCAGCTCGAGCATGACTAGCGGGAGCACAGATACGCAGTATTTT.

V is TRBV11-3 and J is TRBJ2-2; D not resolved. The V end lost 5 bases, the J end lost 2 bases, and 12 bases lay between the germline ends. The CDR3 runs 15 residues. Germline CDR1 SGHNT, CDR2 YENEEA. CDR3 bases: TGTGCCAGCAGCGAGTCACGGGTTAACACCGGGGAGCTGTTTTTT. Protein sequence: CASSESRVNTGELFF.

In DNA, the CDR3 is TGTGCCAGTAGTCCTCGGGACAGCGAGGAGTACGAGCAGTACTTC. Its protein product is CASSPRDSEEYEQYF. This chain uses TRBV19 with TRBJ2-7, with 7 bases fitting TRBD1. The V gene end was trimmed by 5 bases and the J gene end by 4 bases; junction bases not matched to a gene: 11. The CDR3 spans 15 residues. Germline CDR1 is LNHDA and CDR2 is SQIVND (reference sequence).